The rows below give T cell receptor beta chains drawn from one sample of a study of blood T cell repertoires in COVID-19. This table comes from immunoSEQ multiplex PCR, and its TCRdb copy is limited to in-frame clones, with some not included. This sample yields a few hundred thousand clones, of which roughly 87% are seen a single time; approximately 4.1% belongs to the top ten. The sequencing input was peripheral blood. These receptors were collected from a woman aged 60-75 years with COVID-19, enrolled during active disease. Both conserved end residues are trimmed from each CDR3.

j_call v_call cdr3_aa
TRBJ2-7 TRBV4-2 ASSQETGYDEQY
TRBJ2-1 TRBV10-3 AISVFSEQF
TRBJ1-4 TRBV28 ASSAGGGGEKLF
TRBJ1-2 TRBV3-1/TRBV3-2 ASSQGTGYDYGYT
TRBJ1-6 TRBV10-3 AISESVVPLH
TRBJ2-7 TRBV6-5 ASSYKGAYEQY
TRBJ1-4 TRBV7-9 ASSLTRDAGRNEKLF
TRBJ1-1 TRBV4-1 ASSPTREGFAEAF
TRBJ1-1 TRBV15 ATSSTGGTEAF
TRBJ1-4 TRBV18 ASSQGVGEKLF
TRBJ1-2 TRBV6-6 AIQPGQGRGYT
TRBJ1-1 TRBV7-9 ASSLAGADTEAF
TRBJ2-7 TRBV6-7 ASSNPTSDDEQY
TRBJ1-1 TRBV7-6 ASSLEPGDGSTEAF
TRBJ1-5 TRBV28 ASSHPGQGGNQPQH
TRBJ2-7 TRBV6-1 ASTSTSGASEQY
TRBJ2-2 TRBV5-1 ASSGLAGASGELF
TRBJ2-1 TRBV19 ASSIETSSGGASYNEQF
TRBJ1-1 TRBV5-1 ASRDSHYGDTEAF
TRBJ1-4 TRBV9 ASSVDQGDEKLF
TRBJ1-3 TRBV7-2 ASSLLSSGNTIY
TRBJ2-3 TRBV2 ARRLAGGVGTQY
TRBJ1-5 TRBV2 ASRGAWDQPQH
TRBJ2-5 TRBV7-3 ASSFPPGEKTQY
TRBJ2-6 TRBV19 ASSQRGSGANVLT
TRBJ2-1 TRBV2 ASSHGGPFSYNEQF
TRBJ2-3 TRBV7-3 ASSLNPTDTDTQY
TRBJ1-2 TRBV5-1 ASSLDLAVYGYT
TRBJ2-7 TRBV5-1 ASSLDGRGSYEQY
TRBJ1-3 TRBV18 ASSPILPGPGASSGNTIY
TRBJ1-4 TRBV28 ASSKPGQWVEKLF
TRBJ1-2 TRBV14 ASSPGSWMRGYT
TRBJ1-1 TRBV7-8 ASSSRQGRNTEAF